This T cell receptor beta chain was obtained from a study of T cell changes during pregnancy in multiple sclerosis. Germline V CDR1 and CDR2: MNHEY, SVGAGI. The CDR3 totals 15 residues. V lost 6 bases, J lost 5 bases, and 6 bases stayed unmatched. Assay: immunoSEQ multiplex PCR; the TCRdb copy retains only in-frame clones and omits some. This table holds some 80,000 clones, 94% found once. The rearrangement links TRBV6-5 to TRBJ2-1; 11 bases agree with TRBD1. Sequences were derived from CD4+ T cells from peripheral blood mononuclear cells, sampled after pregnancy. This sequence was found in a female donor with multiple sclerosis, enrolled in a pregnancy study. The chain's CDR3 is CASRLGTGGNNEQFF. The DNA of the CDR3 is TGTGCCAGCAGACTAGGGACAGGGGGAAACAATGAGCAGTTCTTC.